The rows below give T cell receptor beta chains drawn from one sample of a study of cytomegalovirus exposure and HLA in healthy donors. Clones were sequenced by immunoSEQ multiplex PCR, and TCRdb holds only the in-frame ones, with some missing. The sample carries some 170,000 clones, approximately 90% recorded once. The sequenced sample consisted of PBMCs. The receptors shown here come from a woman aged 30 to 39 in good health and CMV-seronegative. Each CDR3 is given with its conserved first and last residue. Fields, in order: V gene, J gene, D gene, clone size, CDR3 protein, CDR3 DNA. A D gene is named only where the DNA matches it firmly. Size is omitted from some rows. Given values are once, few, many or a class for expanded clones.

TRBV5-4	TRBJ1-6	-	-	CASTPGQKSPLHF	TGTGCCAGCACGCCGGGACAAAAGTCACCCCTCCACTTT
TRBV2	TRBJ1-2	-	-	CASSTAIGENYGYTF	TGTGCCAGCAGTACCGCAATCGGGGAGAACTATGGCTACACCTTC
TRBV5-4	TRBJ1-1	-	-	CASSRQIGNTEAFF	TGTGCCAGCAGCAGACAGATAGGGAACACTGAAGCTTTCTTT
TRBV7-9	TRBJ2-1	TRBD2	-	CASSRSGGLDEQFF	TGTGCCAGCAGCCGTAGCGGGGGACTAGATGAGCAGTTCTTC
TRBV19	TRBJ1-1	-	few	CASSISRGTEAFF	TGTGCCAGTAGTATCTCCAGGGGTACTGAAGCTTTCTTT
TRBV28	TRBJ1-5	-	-	CASSLAGLRPQHF	TGTGCCAGCAGCCTAGCGGGGCTTAGGCCCCAGCATTTT
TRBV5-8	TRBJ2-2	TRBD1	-	CASSLGQGWTGELFF	TGTGCCAGCAGCCTGGGACAGGGATGGACCGGGGAGCTGTTTTTT
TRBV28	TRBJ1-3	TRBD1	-	CASRQGGQGGNTIYF	TGTGCCAGCAGACAAGGGGGACAGGGGGGAAACACCATATATTTT
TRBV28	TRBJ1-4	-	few	CASSSFQGGEKLFF	TGTGCCAGCAGTTCCTTTCAGGGAGGTGAAAAACTGTTTTTT
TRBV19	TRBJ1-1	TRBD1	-	CASSPHRGLLRNTEAFF	TGTGCCAGTAGTCCCCACAGGGGACTTCTTCGGAACACTGAAGCTTTCTTT
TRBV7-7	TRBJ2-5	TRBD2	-	CASSPGVAGAQETQYF	TGTGCCAGCAGCCCTGGGGTAGCGGGGGCCCAAGAGACCCAGTACTTC
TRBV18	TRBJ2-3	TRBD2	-	CASKTSGPTDTQYF	TGTGCCAGCAAGACTAGCGGACCCACAGATACGCAGTATTTT
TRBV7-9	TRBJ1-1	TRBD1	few	CASSLGQGVTEAFF	TGTGCCAGCAGCTTGGGACAGGGTGTGACTGAAGCTTTCTTT
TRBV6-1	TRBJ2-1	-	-	CASDGRGIWNEQFF	TGTGCCAGCGACGGCAGGGGTATATGGAATGAGCAGTTCTTC
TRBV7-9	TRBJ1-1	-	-	CASSSGQYNTEAFF	TGTGCCAGCAGCTCAGGACAGTATAACACTGAAGCTTTCTTT
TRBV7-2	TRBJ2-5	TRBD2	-	CASSRSASGGSQAQYF	TGTGCCAGCAGCAGGTCGGCTAGCGGGGGCTCCCAGGCCCAGTACTTC
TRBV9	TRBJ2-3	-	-	CASSVEGSTDTQYF	TGTGCCAGCAGCGTAGAGGGGTCCACAGATACGCAGTATTTT
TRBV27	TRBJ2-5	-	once	CASSSLAAQETQYF	TGTGCCAGCAGTTCGCTAGCCGCACAAGAGACCCAGTACTTC
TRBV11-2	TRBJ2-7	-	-	CASSDHALAQYF	TGTGCCAGCAGCGACCACGCTTTAGCGCAGTACTTC
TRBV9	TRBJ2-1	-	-	CASSDDLSGMGSYNEQFF	TGTGCCAGCAGTGATGACCTTAGCGGAATGGGATCCTACAATGAGCAGTTCTTC
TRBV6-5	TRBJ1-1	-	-	CASRDSHGTSRIAFF	TGTGCCAGCAGAGACTCTCACGGGACATCCCGCATAGCTTTCTTT
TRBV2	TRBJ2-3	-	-	CAWGGGTDTQYF	TGTGCCTGGGGCGGGGGCACAGATACGCAGTATTTT
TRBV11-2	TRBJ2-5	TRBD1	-	CASSLATGGGETQYF	TGTGCCAGCAGCTTAGCGACAGGGGGCGGGGAGACCCAGTACTTC
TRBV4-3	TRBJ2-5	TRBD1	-	CASSQVGTGGTQYF	TGCGCCAGCAGCCAAGTAGGGACAGGGGGGACCCAGTACTTC
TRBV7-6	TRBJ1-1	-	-	CASSHRRGGGENTEAFF	TGTGCCAGCAGCCATCGGCGGGGGGGAGGGGAAAACACTGAAGCTTTCTTT
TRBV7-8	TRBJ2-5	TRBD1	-	CASSLETGNAETQYF	TGTGCCAGCAGCTTAGAGACAGGGAATGCAGAGACCCAGTACTTC
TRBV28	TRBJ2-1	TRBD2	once	CASSLAGGPLNEQFF	TGTGCCAGCAGTTTAGCGGGAGGGCCTCTCAATGAGCAGTTCTTC
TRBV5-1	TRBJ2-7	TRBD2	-	CASSITSGGSYEQYF	TGCGCCAGCAGCATTACTAGCGGGGGCTCCTACGAGCAGTACTTC
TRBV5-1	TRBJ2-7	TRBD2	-	CASSPRLAEAYEQYF	TGCGCCAGCAGCCCCAGACTAGCGGAGGCCTACGAGCAGTACTTC
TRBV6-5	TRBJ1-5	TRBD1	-	CASRVDRVPNQPQHF	TGTGCCAGCAGAGTCGACAGGGTCCCCAATCAGCCCCAGCATTTT
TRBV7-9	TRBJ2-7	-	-	CASTGGSYEQYF	TGTGCCAGCACCGGGGGTTCCTACGAGCAGTACTTC
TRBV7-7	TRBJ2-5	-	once	CASSLFARGRVSGETQYF	TGTGCCAGCAGCTTATTTGCTAGGGGAAGGGTTTCAGGAGAGACCCAGTACTTC
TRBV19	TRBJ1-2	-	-	CASRPGANYGYTF	TGTGCCAGTAGACCGGGAGCTAACTATGGCTACACCTTC
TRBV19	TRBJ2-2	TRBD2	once	CTTPGRCWELFF	TGTACTACCCCCGGGAGGTGTTGGGAGCTGTTTTTT
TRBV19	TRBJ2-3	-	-	CASSVGGLNTDTQYF	TGTGCCAGTAGTGTTGGAGGGCTGAACACAGATACGCAGTATTTT
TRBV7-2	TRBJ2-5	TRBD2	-	CASSLGTSGLQETQYF	TGTGCCAGCAGCCTTGGGACTAGCGGACTCCAAGAGACCCAGTACTTC
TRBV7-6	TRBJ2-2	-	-	CASSLRSGTGFTGELFF	TGTGCCAGCAGCTTACGTAGCGGGACAGGGTTTACCGGGGAGCTGTTTTTT
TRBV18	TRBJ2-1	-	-	CASSPPSTNEQFF	TGTGCCAGCTCACCACCGAGTACCAATGAGCAGTTCTTC
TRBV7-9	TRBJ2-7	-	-	CASNPGLGFYEQYF	TGTGCCAGCAATCCGGGATTGGGGTTCTACGAGCAGTACTTC
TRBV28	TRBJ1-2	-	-	CASSPPTGRYGYTF	TGTGCCAGCAGTCCGCCGACAGGTCGATATGGCTACACCTTC
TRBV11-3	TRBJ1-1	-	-	CASSLGRGGTEAFF	TGTGCCAGCAGCTTAGGACGGGGGGGTACTGAAGCTTTCTTT
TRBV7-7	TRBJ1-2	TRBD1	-	CARRQGDLDGYTF	TGTGCCCGCAGACAGGGAGATCTCGATGGCTACACCTTC
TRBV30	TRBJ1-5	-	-	CAWSLAGKLEPQHF	TGTGCCTGGAGTCTGGCGGGGAAGTTGGAGCCCCAGCATTTT
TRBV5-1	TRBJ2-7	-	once	CASSPSSYEQYF	TGCGCCAGCAGCCCGAGCTCCTACGAGCAGTACTTC
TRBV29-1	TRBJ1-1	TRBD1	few	CSVDNRQGFEAFF	TGCAGCGTTGATAATCGACAGGGGTTTGAAGCTTTCTTT
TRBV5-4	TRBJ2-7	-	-	CASSPGTYEQYF	TGTGCCAGCAGCCCGGGGACCTACGAGCAGTACTTC
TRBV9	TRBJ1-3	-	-	CASSPAGGNTIYF	TGTGCCAGCAGCCCCGCGGGGGGAAACACCATATATTTT
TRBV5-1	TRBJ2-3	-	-	CASSSSSTDTQYF	TGCGCCAGCAGCTCCTCTAGCACAGATACGCAGTATTTT